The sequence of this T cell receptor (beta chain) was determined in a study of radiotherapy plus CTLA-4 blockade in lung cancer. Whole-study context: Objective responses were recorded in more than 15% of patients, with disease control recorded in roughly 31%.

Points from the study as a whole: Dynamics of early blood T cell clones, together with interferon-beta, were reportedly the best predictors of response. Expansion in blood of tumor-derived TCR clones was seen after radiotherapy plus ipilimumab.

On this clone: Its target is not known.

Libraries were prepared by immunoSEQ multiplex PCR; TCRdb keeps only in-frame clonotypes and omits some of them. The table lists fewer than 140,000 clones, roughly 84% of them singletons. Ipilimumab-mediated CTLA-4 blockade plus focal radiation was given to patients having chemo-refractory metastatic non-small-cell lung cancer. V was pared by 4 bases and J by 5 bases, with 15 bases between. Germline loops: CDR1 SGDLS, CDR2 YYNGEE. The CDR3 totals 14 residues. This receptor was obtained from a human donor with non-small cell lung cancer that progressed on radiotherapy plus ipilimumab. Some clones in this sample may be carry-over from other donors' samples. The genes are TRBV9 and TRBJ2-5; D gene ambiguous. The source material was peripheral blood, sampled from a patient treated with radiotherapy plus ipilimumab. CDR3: CASSRATSAETQYF. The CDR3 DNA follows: TGTGCCAGCAGCCGGGCAACTTCGGCGGAGACCCAGTACTTC.